This T cell receptor beta chain derives from a study of neoadjuvant nivolumab and ipilimumab in lung cancer. Study findings and constraints: A small number of samples were TCR sequenced.

To note about this clone: Its antigen is currently unknown.

Assay used: immunoSEQ multiplex PCR; TCRdb lists only in-frame clones, some missing. The profile covers about 6,900 clones, with approximately 76% appearing a single time and 4% to 5.5% taken by the ten largest. The source was tumor tissue, collected after neoadjuvant nivolumab, alone or with ipilimumab, at or shortly before surgery. This TCR was recovered from an adult with non-small cell lung cancer.

DNA of the CDR3: TGCAGCGTTGGGGGGGTGGTTGGAAACACCATATATTTT. Translation gives CSVGGVVGNTIYF. The rearrangement joins TRBV29-1 to TRBJ1-3, with D possibly matching TRBD1 (5 bases). Trimming cost V 4 bases and J 3 bases, with 10 bases left between them. There are 13 residues in the CDR3. The germline V gene has CDR1 SQVTM and CDR2 ANQGSEA.